Listed below are T cell receptor beta chains from one sample, sequenced in a study of CD8+CD57+ T cells in acquired aplastic anemia. Each CDR3 protein is one row after TCRdb ran MiXCR on the reads. The table includes under 200,000 distinct CDR3 sequences, around 48% detected once. Sequences were obtained from sorted CD4+, CD8+, or CD8+CD57+ T cells (not recorded which) from PBMCs. The source is a human donor with aplastic anemia. Both conserved end residues are part of each CDR3. A D gene is named only where the DNA matches it firmly. The size of a clone is reported for some rows only, either as once, few or many, or as a class for expanded clones.

CDR3: CASSEWGTGSPNQPQHF; DNA: TGTGCCAGCAGTGAATGGGGGACAGGGAGTCCGAATCAGCCCCAGCATTTT; J: TRBJ1-5; V: TRBV25-1; size: many; D: TRBD1
CDR3: CATRLALETQYF; DNA: TGTGCCACCAGACTAGCACTAGAGACCCAGTACTTC; J: TRBJ2-5; V: TRBV2; size: NA; D: TRBD2
CDR3: CASSSASSPSTSGASTDTQYF; DNA: TGTGCCAGCAGCTCCGCCAGCAGCCCGTCGACTAGCGGGGCTAGCACAGATACGCAGTATTTT; J: TRBJ2-3; V: TRBV7-1; size: NA; D: TRBD2
CDR3: CASSMVAGVFETQYF; DNA: TGTGCCAGTAGTATGGTAGCGGGGGTTTTTGAGACCCAGTACTTC; J: TRBJ2-5; V: TRBV19; size: NA; D: TRBD2
CDR3: CASSRDRSYEQYF; DNA: TGTGCCAGCAGCCGGGACAGGTCCTACGAGCAGTACTTC; J: TRBJ2-7; V: TRBV6-5; size: many; D: TRBD1
CDR3: CASSHQAGDPRRETQYF; DNA: TGTGCCAGCAGCCATCAAGCGGGAGATCCCCGGAGGGAGACCCAGTACTTC; J: TRBJ2-5; V: TRBV7-6; size: many; D: TRBD2
CDR3: CASSLGFAGTDTQYF; DNA: TGTGCCAGCAGCCTAGGGTTTGCGGGCACAGATACGCAGTATTTT; J: TRBJ2-3; V: TRBV11-2; size: many; D: NA
CDR3: CASSLKDGTNYGYTF; DNA: TGTGCCAGTAGTTTAAAAGACGGAACGAACTATGGCTACACCTTC; J: TRBJ1-2; V: TRBV19; size: few; D: NA
CDR3: CASLGGGSPYTEAFF; DNA: TGTGCCAGCCTGGGGGGAGGATCACCGTACACTGAAGCTTTCTTT; J: TRBJ1-1; V: TRBV19; size: NA; D: NA
CDR3: CASSQGLAATDTQYF; DNA: TGCGCCAGCAGCCAAGGGCTAGCCGCCACAGATACGCAGTATTTT; J: TRBJ2-3; V: TRBV4-3; size: many; D: NA
CDR3: CASSVESSRSYEQYF; DNA: TGTGCCAGCAGCGTAGAATCCTCTCGCTCCTACGAGCAGTACTTC; J: TRBJ2-7; V: TRBV9; size: NA; D: NA
CDR3: CASTLGQISPGANEQYF; DNA: TGTGCCAGTACCCTGGGACAGATCAGCCCTGGGGCCAACGAGCAGTACTTC; J: TRBJ2-7; V: TRBV19; size: NA; D: TRBD1